The 21 T cell receptor beta chains presented below share a single source sample, sequenced in a study of spatial heterogeneity in lung cancer. The time point here: sample taken at primary tumor resection. Frozen PBMC, nontumor lung or tumor provided whole RNA, which was sequenced unsorted. TCRdb re-called the 5' RACE reads with MiXCR, one entry per CDR3 protein. The table lists around 10,000 distinct CDR3 sequences, about 3.5% of them singletons. Sequenced material: PBMCs, taken at surgery. The receptors were sampled from a female donor with early-stage non-small cell lung cancer.

This clonotype was seen many times. This beta chain is a stray read from a library made for alpha chains; its abundance is not meaningful. This sequence joins TRBV28 and TRBJ1-4, with D possibly matching TRBD1 (5 bases). The V and J ends lost 5 bases and 7 bases respectively, with 20 bases between them. Germline V CDR1 and CDR2: MDHEN, SYDVKM. This CDR3 contains 16 residues. The CDR3 DNA sequence: TGTGCCAGCAGTACATCATCCAGGGTGCTTAGTGAAAAACTGTTTTTT. This codes for CASSTSSRVLSEKLFF.

With respect to this clonotype: A much larger clonotype is one base distant, so this may be a read error. This beta chain was picked up by a library intended for alpha chains and is off target, so its count carries little meaning. V is TRBV5-4 and J is TRBJ2-6; no definite D call. CDR1 and CDR2 (germline): SGHNT, YYREEE (reference sequence). Trimming left V 1 base short and J 4 bases short, with 6 bases between. The length of the CDR3 is 14 residues. The CDR3 region is CASSLKRGANVLTF. The DNA of the CDR3 is TGTGCCAGCAGCTTGAAGAGGGGGGCCAACGTCCTGACTTTC.

This clonotype has ten or more counts. Because the library targeted alpha chains, this beta chain is an off-target read whose size means little. J is TRBJ2-2 and V is TRBV12-3 or TRBV12-4; 11 bases fit TRBD1. V gave up 6 bases and J gave up 6 bases; unmatched junction bases: 6. CDR3 length: 15 residues. CDR3 sequence: CASSARTGGPGELFF. CDR3 DNA: TGTGCCAGCAGCGCAAGGACAGGGGGCCCCGGGGAGCTGTTTTTT.

This clonotype was seen repeatedly, ten times or more. The library was designed around alpha chains, so this beta chain is a stray read whose abundance carries little weight. V is TRBV24-1 and J is TRBJ2-2, with 10 bases fitting TRBD2. Germline CDR1 and CDR2: KGHDR and SFDVKD. V was pared by 4 bases and J by 3 bases, with 7 bases of the junction left unmatched. The CDR3 has 17 residues. This CDR3 reads CATSETAGGPHTGELFF. As DNA, the CDR3 is TGTGCCACCAGTGAGACAGCGGGGGGGCCCCACACCGGGGAGCTGTTTTTT.

This clonotype occurred many times. The size of this beta chain means little, since it is a stray read in a library made for alpha chains. This chain uses TRBV11-2 with TRBJ1-6; no clear D. Trimming took off 8 bases at V and 0 bases at J, with 14 bases between the two ends. The germline gives CDR1 SGHAT, CDR2 FQNNGV. This CDR3 is 16 amino acids long. Written as DNA, the CDR3 is TGTGCCAGCTCGAGGTCAGGTAGCTCCTATAATTCACCCCTCCACTTT. It encodes CASSRSGSSYNSPLHF.

Sample share makes this clonotype medium-sized (0.01 to 0.1%). Because the library targeted alpha chains, this beta chain is an off-target read whose size means little. For the CDR3, the DNA is TGCAGCGTTGACCCAGGGGGCGCGAACACCGGGGAGCTGTTTTTT. Amino acid sequence: CSVDPGGANTGELFF. The chain recombines TRBV29-1 with TRBJ2-2; 8 bases fit TRBD1. The length of the CDR3 is 15 residues. Germline-derived CDR1 and CDR2 are SQVTM and ANQGSEA. The ends lost 3 bases at V and 0 bases at J; junction bases unmatched: 3.

This clonotype came up many times. In a library made to pick up alpha chains, this beta chain is a stray read with a size that means little. The genes are TRBV6-2 or TRBV6-3 and TRBJ1-2; D not resolved. This CDR3 is built from 12 residues. Germline V gene sequence: CDR1 MNHEY, CDR2 SVGEGT. The V gene lost 4 bases and the J gene lost 4 bases, with 7 bases spanning the gap. Written as DNA, the CDR3 is TGTGCCAGCAGTTCGGCAGGCTATGGCTACACCTTC. Translated: CASSSAGYGYTF.

This clonotype was observed at least ten times. Little can be read into the size of this beta chain, an off-target read in a library designed for alpha chains. The chain employs TRBV9 and TRBJ1-1; D call uncertain. The CDR3 totals 14 residues. V lost 0 bases, J lost 7 bases, and 13 bases lay in between. Germline V CDR1 and CDR2: SGDLS, YYNGEE. The CDR3 spells CASSVAPEVGEAFF. DNA for the CDR3: TGTGCCAGCAGCGTAGCCCCAGAGGTTGGTGAAGCTTTCTTT.

In its sample, this clonotype was seen many times. This beta chain is an unintended read in a library built for alpha chains; its size means little. The chain couples TRBV12-3 or TRBV12-4 to TRBJ2-3; 9 nucleotides agree with TRBD2. V shed 5 bases, J shed 3 bases, and the junction held 18 bases outside the gene matches. CDR3 length equals 19 residues. CDR3 amino acids: CASSGPPASGKQVTDTQYF. As DNA, the CDR3 is TGTGCCAGCAGTGGCCCCCCGGCTAGCGGGAAACAAGTGACAGATACGCAGTATTTT.

This clonotype occurred many times. The library was designed around alpha chains, so this beta chain is a stray read whose abundance carries little weight. The chain has TRBV20-1 and TRBJ2-7; 14 bases agree with TRBD2. The germline V gene has CDR1 DFQATT and CDR2 SNEGSKA (reference sequence). The CDR3 has 14 amino acids. With V trimmed by 3 bases and J by 6 bases, 4 bases remained unmatched. In nucleotides, the CDR3 is TGCAGTGCTAGCCCGGGACTAGCGGGAGTCGAGCAGTACTTC. Protein: CSASPGLAGVEQYF.

This clonotype was counted a few times. The library was designed around alpha chains, so this beta chain is a stray read whose abundance carries little weight. The J gene is TRBJ2-1, the V gene TRBV15, with 11 bases lining up with TRBD2. Germline V gene lookup returns CDR1 LNHNV and CDR2 YYDKDF (reference sequence). The CDR3 consists of 17 residues. V shed 5 bases and J 3 bases; nucleotides not matched to a gene: 9. In nucleotides, the CDR3 is TGTGCCACCAGCGAGCCTAGAGGGACTAGCGGCTACAATGAGCAGTTCTTC. It codes for CATSEPRGTSGYNEQFF.

This clonotype has more than one count but fewer than ten. This beta chain is an unintended read in a library built for alpha chains; its size means little. The J gene is TRBJ2-7, the V gene TRBV7-2; perhaps TRBD1 as D (5 bases). Germline-derived CDR1 and CDR2 are SGHTA and FQGNSA. The CDR3 is made up of 13 amino acids. Trimming took 5 bases from V and 0 from J, leaving 8 bases between them. The CDR3 DNA follows: TGTGCCAGCAGCCAGACAGCCTCCTACGAGCAGTACTTC. It yields the protein CASSQTASYEQYF.

This clonotype came up once. A read error is possible here, since a much larger clone lies one base away. Because the library targeted alpha chains, this beta chain is an off-target read whose size means little. The chain links TRBV6-6 to TRBJ2-7; TRBD2 agrees at 11 bases. CDR1 is MNHNY and CDR2 is SVGAGI in the germline V gene (reference sequence). The CDR3 consists of 15 residues. Trimming cost V 7 bases and J 4 bases; bases outside gene matches: 9. The CDR3 loop reads CASNLTSGSSYEQYF. CDR3 nucleotides: TGTGCCAGCAACCTTACTAGCGGGAGTTCTTACGAGCAGTACTTC.

This clonotype was seen ten or more times. This beta chain lies outside the target of a library built for alpha chains; its clone size means little. The CDR3, as DNA: TGTGCCAGCAGTTTAGACAGAAACTATGGCTACACCTTC. Protein sequence: CASSLDRNYGYTF. The chain combines TRBV27 with TRBJ1-2; TRBD1 might be the D (5 bases). CDR3 length: 13 residues. The germline gives CDR1 MNHEY, CDR2 SMNVEV (reference sequence). Trimming left V 2 bases short and J 2 bases short, with 6 bases between.

This clonotype was counted ten times or more. This beta chain is a stray sequence in a library constructed for alpha chains; its clone size is not meaningful. The V call is TRBV6-5, the J call TRBJ2-3; TRBD2 might be the D (5 bases). Germline V gene data show CDR1 as MNHEY and CDR2 as SVGAGI. Between the trimmed V and J ends, which lost 5 bases and 3 bases, there was a span of 15 bases. The CDR3 is 15 amino acids. CDR3 sequence: CASSQIRGRTDTQYF. CDR3 DNA sequence: TGTGCCAGCAGTCAAATTCGGGGTAGGACAGATACGCAGTATTTT.

This clonotype was detected ten times or more. For a library built for alpha chains, this beta chain is a stray read; little rests on its size. The CDR3 coding sequence is TGTGCCAGCAGCTTGACGCAGGGACAACACTCTGGAAACACCATATATTTT. This sequence encodes CASSLTQGQHSGNTIYF. V usage is TRBV11-2 and J usage is TRBJ1-3; D possibly corresponds to TRBD1 (6 bases). Germline loops: CDR1 SGHAT, CDR2 FQNNGV. V was cut by 3 bases and J by 0 bases, with 15 bases left in between. CDR3 size: 17 residues.

This clonotype was counted many times. A library made for alpha chains picked up this beta chain off target, so its size means little. In DNA, the CDR3 is TGTGCCAGCAGCCGGACAGGGCCCACTCCCTACGAGCAGTACTTC. As protein: CASSRTGPTPYEQYF. The chain joins TRBV7-9 to TRBJ2-7; 8 bases are a match to TRBD1. J lost 2 bases, V lost 5 bases, and 8 bases had no gene match. This CDR3 spans 15 amino acids. The germline CDR1 and CDR2 sequences are SEHNR and FQNEAQ (reference sequence).

The table lists this clonotype with many counts. Because the library targeted alpha chains, this beta chain is an off-target read whose size means little. The V call is TRBV4-3, the J call TRBJ2-1, with D possibly matching TRBD1 (5 bases). CDR3 size: 15 residues. CDR1 is LGHNA and CDR2 is YSLEER in the germline V gene. Trimming removed 0 bases from V and 5 bases from J, with 11 bases in between. Here the CDR3 DNA reads TGCGCCAGCAGCCAAGAAGGAACCAGGGACAATGAGCAGTTCTTC. Translation: CASSQEGTRDNEQFF.

This clonotype was counted ten times or more. This beta chain is off target for a library built for alpha chains, so its abundance means little. The rearrangement joins TRBV5-1 to TRBJ1-1, with D uncertain. Trimming shortened V by 0 bases and J by 1 base, and 4 bases separated the two germline ends. In germline, CDR1 is SGHRS, CDR2 YFSETQ. The CDR3 contains 13 residues. The CDR3 DNA is TGCGCCAGCAGCTTGGTGCCGAACACTGAAGCTTTCTTT. Protein: CASSLVPNTEAFF.

This clonotype has at least ten counts. This beta chain slipped into a library made for alpha chains as a stray read, so its size is not meaningful. The V gene is TRBV5-6, the J gene TRBJ1-5, with D unclear. Per germline, CDR1 SGHDT and CDR2 YYEEEE. V lost 3 bases and J 1 base, leaving 11 bases between the germline ends. This CDR3 comprises 15 residues. The CDR3 coding sequence is TGTGCCAGCAGCTCTAAGGACCTGAGCAATCAGCCCCAGCATTTT. It codes for CASSSKDLSNQPQHF.

This clonotype was seen repeatedly, ten times or more. A library prepared for alpha chains yielded this beta chain as an off-target read; its size is of little meaning. This chain connects TRBV10-3 to TRBJ2-3; D is perhaps TRBD1 (6 bases). The ends were cut back, 3 bases at V and 10 bases at J, with 14 bases in the middle. Germline-derived CDR1 and CDR2 are ENHRY and SYGVKD. The CDR3 loop spans 13 amino acids. The CDR3 is CAISDRDTVSQYF. The CDR3 DNA follows: TGTGCCATCAGTGACCGGGACACGGTTTCGCAGTATTTT.